A single sample is the source of the 16 T cell receptor beta chains below, sequenced in a study of regulatory T cells in long-lasting Graves disease. Library construction for TCR beta used iRepertoire HTBI primers and Arm-PCR of CDR3 regions. TCRdb re-called the multiplex PCR reads through MiXCR, storing one row per CDR3 protein. The sample contains some 250,000 distinct CDR3 sequences, 15% to 20% of which appear only once. The time point was: newly diagnosed GD, antithyroid drugs for less than 3 months. RNA from PBMCs was the source of the TCR library. The same data also contributed to another study, on T cells in Graves' hyperthyroidism and ophthalmopathy.

Sample: peripheral blood mononuclear cells (PBMCs), taken at new diagnosis, from a patient treated with antithyroid drugs. The receptors were sampled from a woman in her 30s with Graves disease.

This clonotype was detected many times. This chain's CDR3 is CATSRRTQGSYGYTF. Here the CDR3 DNA reads TGTGCCACCAGCAGACGAACACAGGGAAGCTATGGCTACACCTTC. The chain is built from TRBV15 and TRBJ1-2; D is possibly TRBD1 (6 bases). Trimming removed 2 bases from V and 4 bases from J, with 14 bases in between. Germline V lookup: CDR1 LNHNV, CDR2 YYDKDF (reference sequence). The CDR3 runs to 15 residues.

In DNA, the CDR3 is TGCAGTGCTCAAAGCGGGGGGAGCACAGATACGCAGTATTTT. It encodes CSAQSGGSTDTQYF. V gene TRBV20-1 combines with J gene TRBJ2-3, with TRBD2 matching 9 bases. The germline V gene encodes CDR1 DFQATT and CDR2 SNEGSKA (reference sequence). CDR3 length: 14 residues. Germline trimming cut 5 bases from V and 0 bases from J; bases unmatched to any gene: 3.

The CDR3 loop is CSAPRGLQGANSPLHF. In DNA form, the CDR3 reads TGCAGTGCCCCCAGAGGGTTGCAGGGGGCGAATTCACCCCTCCACTTT. The chain carries TRBV20-1 and TRBJ1-6; 8 nucleotides match TRBD1. The CDR3 sequence is 16 residues long. Trimming took 6 bases from V and 7 from J; bases not matched to a gene: 14. CDR1 and CDR2 from the germline V gene are DFQATT and SNEGSKA (reference sequence).

This clonotype came up many times. The chain couples TRBV12-3 or TRBV12-4 to TRBJ1-3; D is unresolved. The length of the CDR3 is 14 residues. Trimming shortened V by 6 bases and J by 0 bases, and 9 bases separated the two germline ends. DNA of the CDR3: TGTGCCAGCAGGTTATCAGCCTCTGGAAACACCATATATTTT. It codes for CASRLSASGNTIYF.

The V call is TRBV20-1, the J call TRBJ2-1; D gene uncertain. The CDR3 consists of 14 residues. CDR1 is DFQATT, CDR2 SNEGSKA, per germline (reference sequence). Trimming shortened V by 6 bases and J by 0 bases, and 12 bases separated the two germline ends. The CDR3 reads CSAPNALSYNEQFF. The CDR3 DNA follows: TGCAGTGCCCCTAATGCCCTCTCCTACAATGAGCAGTTCTTC.

At least ten counts were recorded for this clonotype. This rearrangement joins TRBV20-1 to TRBJ1-2; 7 bases line up with TRBD1. V lost 5 bases, J lost 4 bases, and 4 bases stayed unmatched. Germline V CDR1 and CDR2: DFQATT, SNEGSKA (reference sequence). There are 12 residues in the CDR3. CDR3 nucleotides: TGCAGTGCTTACAGGGGATCCTATGGCTACACCTTC. Its protein product is CSAYRGSYGYTF.

The chain has TRBV9 and TRBJ2-2; D gene unclear. Deletions cut 3 bases from V and 7 bases from J, with 7 bases between. The CDR3 is made up of 12 amino acids. CDR1 is SGDLS, CDR2 YYNGEE, per germline. CDR3 sequence reads: CASSARNGELFF. CDR3 DNA sequence: TGTGCCAGCAGCGCGAGAAACGGGGAGCTGTTTTTT.

This clonotype came up many times. The rearrangement joins TRBV7-9 to TRBJ1-2, with 7 bases lining up with TRBD1. In germline, CDR1 is SEHNR, CDR2 FQNEAQ (reference sequence). The CDR3 extends over 15 amino acids. V trimming: 4 bases; J trimming: 5 bases; junction bases outside the gene matches: 10. CDR3 in DNA: TGTGCCAGCAGCTATTCCCGGGACAGCCTATATGGCTACACCTTC. It translates to CASSYSRDSLYGYTF.

This clonotype was detected many times. The chain is built from TRBV6-2 or TRBV6-3 and TRBJ2-6; 7 bases match TRBD1. The CDR3 sequence is 15 residues long. Losses at the gene ends were 6 bases for V and 2 bases for J; bases not matched to a gene: 4. Germline V gene data show CDR1 as MNHEY and CDR2 as SVGEGT. CDR3 in DNA: TGTGCCAGCAGCCCTGACAGGGCTGGGGCCAACGTCCTGACTTTC. Amino acid sequence: CASSPDRAGANVLTF.

With respect to this clonotype: A clone one base away is much larger, so this may be a read error. The chain recombines TRBV5-5 with TRBJ2-1, with TRBD2 as a possible D gene (5 bases). V dropped 1 base and J dropped 13 bases, with 18 bases sitting between them. The germline CDR1 and CDR2 sequences are SGHKS and YYEKEE (reference sequence). CDR3 length equals 14 residues. CDR3 nucleotide sequence: TGTGCCAGCAGCTTGCCGATTGCCGGGGAGACCCAGTTCTTC. The encoded protein is CASSLPIAGETQFF.

This clonotype was found many times. The genes are TRBV20-1 and TRBJ1-5; the D gene is possibly TRBD1 (6 bases). Germline V gene lookup returns CDR1 DFQATT and CDR2 SNEGSKA (reference sequence). V was clipped by 0 bases and J by 4 bases, with 16 bases between them. The CDR3 has 16 residues. The CDR3: CSARDITGHRNQPQHF. CDR3 DNA: TGCAGTGCTAGAGATATAACGGGACACCGAAATCAGCCCCAGCATTTT.

This clonotype was seen repeatedly, ten times or more. V gene TRBV3-1 combines with J gene TRBJ1-5; 8 nucleotides match TRBD1. Germline V gene data show CDR1 as LGHDT and CDR2 as YNNKEL (reference sequence). Trimming cost V 0 bases and J 9 bases; bases outside gene matches: 7. CDR3 length: 15 residues. The CDR3 reads CASSQDQQGVRPQHF. The CDR3 DNA reads TGTGCCAGCAGCCAAGATCAACAGGGGGTGAGGCCCCAGCATTTT.

The table lists this clonotype with many counts. V gene TRBV28 combines with J gene TRBJ1-5; a possible D gene is TRBD1 (5 bases). The germline V gene has CDR1 MDHEN and CDR2 SYDVKM. V was cut by 7 bases and J by 7 bases, with 17 bases left in between. The CDR3 totals 14 residues. CDR3 nucleotide sequence: TGTGCCAGCACCTCCGGTTGGGGGAACCAGCCCCAGCATTTT. It encodes CASTSGWGNQPQHF.

The V gene is TRBV29-1, the J gene TRBJ1-1; D unresolved. This CDR3 has 12 residues. V was clipped by 3 bases and J by 1 base, with 6 bases between them. In germline, CDR1 is SQVTM, CDR2 ANQGSEA. The CDR3 loop is CSVERQNTEAFF. DNA for the CDR3: TGCAGCGTTGAGAGACAGAACACTGAAGCTTTCTTT.

This clonotype was observed at least ten times. The chain employs TRBV4-1 and TRBJ1-4, with TRBD1 matching 7 bases. The CDR3 covers 14 residues. Germline trimming cut 0 bases from V and 11 bases from J; bases unmatched to any gene: 6. The germline V gene has CDR1 MGHRA and CDR2 YSYEKL. CDR3: CASSQEGTGQKLFF. CDR3 DNA: TGCGCCAGCAGCCAAGAGGGGACGGGACAGAAACTGTTTTTT.

This clonotype was detected ten times or more. This rearrangement joins TRBV19 to TRBJ1-1, with unresolved D. The CDR3 has 12 residues. Germline assignment: CDR1 LNHDA and CDR2 SQIVND (reference sequence). V lost 5 bases to trimming and J lost 7 bases, with 11 bases between them. CDR3 protein: CASSHKNGEAFF. CDR3 DNA sequence: TGTGCCAGTAGTCACAAGAACGGTGAAGCTTTCTTT.